This T cell receptor beta chain was retrieved from a study of human T cells and chemical hapten exposure. Germline lookup yields CDR1 SGHTA and CDR2 FQGNSA. V was clipped by 2 bases and J by 5 bases, with 7 bases between them. CDR3 length: 13 amino acids. It was unfractionated whole blood from which total RNA was extracted. The library labeled individual cDNA molecules by adding unique molecular identifiers to them. Under the authors' procedure: Across samples, TCR counts had a median of roughly 91,000 and ranged from roughly 23,224 to 750,000. TCRdb re-analysed the 5' RACE reads in MiXCR, keeping a single row per CDR3 protein. TCRdb assigned the V and J calls; the authors' analysis was not used. The table lists about 81,000 distinct CDR3 sequences, about 8% of them singletons.

The source is a male donor in good health. The rearrangement links TRBV7-2 to TRBJ1-3; D is ambiguous. In nucleotides, the CDR3 is TGTGCCAGCAGCTTACAGGAGAGAAACACCATATATTTT. Protein sequence: CASSLQERNTIYF.